These 5 T cell receptor beta chains share one sample of origin, sequenced in a study of shared clonotypes between healthy human individuals. Produced via immunoSEQ multiplex PCR; TCRdb's table is partial and in-frame only. The top ten hold roughly 0.13% of the sample, which has more than 2 million clones, roughly 94% seen once. The specimen sequenced was naive CD4+ T cells sorted from blood. Regarding subset: CD45RA+ positively selected. Receptors were obtained from a man younger than 30 in good health.

J is TRBJ1-1 and V is TRBV4-2; a weak D match, TRBD1 (5 bases). Trimming stripped 0 bases from V and 5 bases from J, with 13 bases between. Germline V gives CDR1 LGHNA, CDR2 YNFKEQ. The CDR3 totals 15 residues. The CDR3, as DNA: TGTGCCAGCAGCCAAGAGGGCAGGGAGAGGACTGAAGCTTTCTTT. The encoded protein is CASSQEGRERTEAFF.

The rearrangement links TRBV7-2 to TRBJ2-7; D is perhaps TRBD2 (6 bases). In germline, CDR1 is SGHTA, CDR2 FQGNSA. V was trimmed by 1 base and J by 6 bases, leaving 10 bases between them. This CDR3 is 13 amino acids long. CDR3 loop: CASSLGLALEQYF. The CDR3 bases are TGTGCCAGCAGCTTAGGGCTAGCGCTCGAGCAGTACTTC.

The V and J genes are TRBV30 and TRBJ2-3, with 7 bases matching TRBD1. V shed 2 bases, J shed 2 bases, and the junction held 10 bases outside the gene matches. The CDR3 totals 16 residues. Germline V CDR1 and CDR2: GTSNPN, SVGIG (reference sequence). The CDR3 nucleotides read TGTGCCTGGAGTTCTCTCCGGGACAGACCCACAGATACGCAGTATTTT. This encodes CAWSSLRDRPTDTQYF.

The V gene is TRBV18, the J gene TRBJ1-2; TRBD1 agrees at 7 bases. Germline V gene sequence: CDR1 KGHSH, CDR2 LQKENI. V shed 2 bases and J 6 bases; nucleotides not matched to a gene: 9. This CDR3 is built from 15 residues. The DNA for the CDR3 is TGTGCCAGCTCACCATCGTCTCCAGGGGGAGATGGCTACACCTTC. Protein: CASSPSSPGGDGYTF.

The chain carries TRBV7-9 and TRBJ2-2, with D perhaps matching TRBD2 (6 bases). The CDR3 covers 15 residues. The V end lost 0 bases, the J end lost 4 bases, and 9 bases lay between the germline ends. Germline loops: CDR1 SEHNR, CDR2 FQNEAQ (reference sequence). This chain's CDR3 is CASSLAGGITGELFF. As DNA, the CDR3 is TGTGCCAGCAGCTTAGCGGGGGGAATCACCGGGGAGCTGTTTTTT.